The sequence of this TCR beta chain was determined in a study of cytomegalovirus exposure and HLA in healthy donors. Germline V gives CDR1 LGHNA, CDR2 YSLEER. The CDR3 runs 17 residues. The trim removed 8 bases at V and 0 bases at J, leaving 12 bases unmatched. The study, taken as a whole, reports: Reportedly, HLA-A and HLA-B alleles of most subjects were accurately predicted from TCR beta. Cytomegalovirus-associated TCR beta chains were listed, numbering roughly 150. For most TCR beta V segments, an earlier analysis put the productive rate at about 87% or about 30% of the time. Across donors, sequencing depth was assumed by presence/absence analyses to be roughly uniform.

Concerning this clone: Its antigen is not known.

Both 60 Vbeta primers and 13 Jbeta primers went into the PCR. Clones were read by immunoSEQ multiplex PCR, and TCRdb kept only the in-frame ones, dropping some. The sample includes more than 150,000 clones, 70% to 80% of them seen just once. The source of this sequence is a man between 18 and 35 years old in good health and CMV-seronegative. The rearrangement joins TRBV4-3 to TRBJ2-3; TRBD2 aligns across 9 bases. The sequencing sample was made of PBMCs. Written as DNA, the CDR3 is TGCGCCAGCTCGACCGAGCTAGCGGGGAGGAGCACAGATACGCAGTATTTT. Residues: CASSTELAGRSTDTQYF.